This is a list of T cell receptor beta chains from one sample in a study of blood T cell repertoires in COVID-19. Here immunoSEQ multiplex PCR was the method, and the copy in TCRdb shows in-frame clones only, minus some. The sample lists 150,000 to 200,000 clones; 80% to 90% were seen once. Sequenced input: peripheral blood. The receptors here all came from a man aged 45-65 years with active or convalescent COVID-19. Both conserved end residues are part of each CDR3. The D gene is left open where the match is weak.

TRBD1	TRBV2	TRBJ2-1	CASSRDRGLSEQFF
TRBD1	TRBV7-6	TRBJ2-1	CASSRGQMLYNEQFF
TRBD1	TRBV10-3	TRBJ1-2	CAISESRGTGSHGYTF
TRBD1	TRBV10-3	TRBJ1-4	CAINRQGPGEKLFF
-	TRBV7-2	TRBJ2-5	CASSLVGTPGMETQYF
-	TRBV7-9	TRBJ1-2	CASIGDTGREGYTF
TRBD1	TRBV19	TRBJ2-3	CASSQTGGTDTQYF
TRBD1	TRBV5-4	TRBJ1-4	CASSPDRVGANEKLFF
-	TRBV19	TRBJ1-3	CASSMGPGNTIYF
-	TRBV2	TRBJ2-4	CASSQGAKNIQYF
-	TRBV28	TRBJ2-7	CASSFSMEVGEQYF
TRBD1	TRBV28	TRBJ1-6	CASLTGGNSPLHF
TRBD2	TRBV6-5	TRBJ2-5	CASGTSGRWGETQYF
-	TRBV28	TRBJ2-2	CASRSGARGELFF
TRBD1	TRBV28	TRBJ1-2	CASSLDRDDGYTF
-	TRBV19	TRBJ1-6	CASRMAGRDSPLHF
TRBD1	TRBV6-5	TRBJ2-7	CASSYSGQFYEQYF
TRBD2	TRBV5-1	TRBJ2-7	CASSLGGSGSTSGEQYF
TRBD2	TRBV5-4	TRBJ2-7	CASSLGLAGVEQYF
TRBD1	TRBV7-2	TRBJ2-3	CASSWGTGVDTDTQYF
TRBD2	TRBV3-1/TRBV3-2	TRBJ2-2	CASSQGAGGLTGELFF
-	TRBV20-1	TRBJ2-5	CSASSDQETQYF
-	TRBV6-5	TRBJ1-5	CASSFTSSAQHF
-	TRBV20-1	TRBJ2-1	CSAPVLEAKFF